The 29 T cell receptor beta chains below all came from one sample that was sequenced in a study of T-cell reconstitution after alpha-beta-depleted transplantation in children. Construction of the TCRbeta library involved unique molecular identifiers. TCRdb called the PCR reads again in MiXCR, with one record for every CDR3 protein. Here the sample spans fewer than 120,000 distinct CDR3 sequences, 10% being singletons. The sample here was PBMCs from the stem cell graft donor, taken from the stem cell graft. The source of these receptors is a human donor who donated a stem cell graft to a child with acute lymphoblastic leukemia.

The chain employs TRBV18 and TRBJ1-1; D gene unclear. CDR3 length equals 15 residues. Germline CDR1 reads KGHSH; CDR2 reads LQKENI. V lost 3 bases, J lost 4 bases, and 15 bases lay in between. DNA of the CDR3: TGTGCCAGCTCACCCCAATCGAGGGTTGGCACTGAAGCTTTCTTT. Translation gives CASSPQSRVGTEAFF.

This clonotype was seen ten or more times. V gene TRBV7-2 combines with J gene TRBJ1-2; 10 bases fit TRBD1. The CDR3 sequence is 17 residues long. Losses at the gene ends were 4 bases for V and 5 bases for J; bases not matched to a gene: 13. The germline CDR1 and CDR2 sequences are SGHTA and FQGNSA. This CDR3 is CASSWTPKDRGKYGYTF. In DNA, the CDR3 is TGTGCCAGCAGCTGGACTCCTAAGGACAGGGGGAAGTATGGCTACACCTTC.

Details on this clonotype: A much larger clone lies a single base off, so this may be a read error. The gene calls are TRBV11-2 and TRBJ2-7; D perhaps matches TRBD1 (6 bases). Germline V lookup: CDR1 SGHAT, CDR2 FQNNGV. The V end lost 6 bases, the J end lost 5 bases, and 14 bases lay between the germline ends. The CDR3 is made up of 13 amino acids. In nucleotides, the CDR3 is TGTGCCAGCAGGGGGACATCGAGACACGAGCAGTACTTC. As protein: CASRGTSRHEQYF.

This sequence joins TRBV28 and TRBJ2-4; TRBD2 matches 9 bases. This CDR3 has 14 amino acids. Germline CDR1 and CDR2: MDHEN and SYDVKM. V lost 6 bases, J lost 8 bases, and 8 bases stayed unmatched. The DNA for the CDR3 is TGTGCCAGCAGAAGTAGCGGGAGAGGATACATTCAGTACTTC. Its protein is CASRSSGRGYIQYF.

This clonotype was observed many times. This rearrangement joins TRBV6-2 or TRBV6-3 to TRBJ1-5; D may be TRBD1 (5 bases). Trimming removed 4 bases from V and 1 base from J, with 5 bases in between. Germline values: CDR1 MNHEY, CDR2 SVGEGT. CDR3 size: 13 residues. DNA of the CDR3: TGTGCCAGCAGTTGGGACAGCAATCAGCCCCAGCATTTT. This sequence encodes CASSWDSNQPQHF.

This clonotype has a count of ten or more. This chain connects TRBV20-1 to TRBJ2-3; 16 nucleotides match TRBD2. With V trimmed by 3 bases and J by 3 bases, 12 bases remained unmatched. The CDR3 consists of 19 residues. CDR1 and CDR2 (germline): DFQATT, SNEGSKA (reference sequence). The CDR3 loop is CSASDPHGTSGGATDTQYF. The CDR3, as DNA: TGCAGTGCTAGCGACCCACACGGGACTAGCGGGGGGGCTACAGATACGCAGTATTTT.

This rearrangement joins TRBV28 to TRBJ1-1; D is unresolved. Trimming removed 6 bases at V and 7 bases at J, with 15 bases between. Germline V CDR1 and CDR2: MDHEN, SYDVKM. This CDR3 region has 13 residues. CDR3 nucleotides: TGTGCCAGCAGAAAAAGAGGTCGGGGTGAAGCTTTCTTT. This sequence encodes CASRKRGRGEAFF.

This clonotype has at least ten counts. This chain connects TRBV20-1 to TRBJ2-5; 15 bases agree with TRBD2. This CDR3 comprises 16 residues. V dropped 6 bases and J dropped 5; count of bases not matched to a gene: 10. Germline CDR1 and CDR2: DFQATT and SNEGSKA (reference sequence). As DNA, the CDR3 is TGCAGTGCCCCTAGGACTAGCGGGGGGGCAGTGGAGACCCAGTACTTC. Translated: CSAPRTSGGAVETQYF.

This clonotype was seen many times. This chain joins TRBV5-1 and TRBJ1-1, with 7 positions matching TRBD1. This CDR3 is 18 amino acids long. Germline V gene data show CDR1 as SGHRS and CDR2 as YFSETQ. V trimming: 3 bases; J trimming: 1 base; junction bases outside the gene matches: 15. As DNA, the CDR3 is TGCGCCAGCAGCTCTGGGCTTGGCAGGGGGGGGGAGAACACTGAAGCTTTCTTT. Translated, it gives CASSSGLGRGGENTEAFF.

In its sample, this clonotype was seen many times. This rearrangement joins TRBV7-9 to TRBJ2-1, with TRBD2 matching 8 bases. The germline V gene has CDR1 SEHNR and CDR2 FQNEAQ (reference sequence). The CDR3 extends over 13 amino acids. Trimming cost V 10 bases and J 8 bases; bases outside gene matches: 10. The CDR3 loop is CATRTGGPDEQFF. DNA of the CDR3: TGTGCCACCAGGACGGGAGGGCCCGATGAGCAGTTCTTC.

A remark on this clonotype: Possible read error: a much larger clone is one base away. The CDR3 region has the DNA TGTTCCAGCAGTTTTCGCATCTACCGTAGCACAGATACGCAGTATTTT. This encodes CSSSFRIYRSTDTQYF. This chain joins TRBV12-3 or TRBV12-4 and TRBJ2-3, with unresolved D. CDR3 length: 16 amino acids.

There are many counts of this clonotype. The chain couples TRBV20-1 to TRBJ2-7, with TRBD2 identical over 12 bases. The CDR3 is 14 residues long. Looked up from germline, CDR1 is DFQATT and CDR2 is SNEGSKA (reference sequence). V shed 5 bases and J 2 bases; nucleotides not matched to a gene: 4. CDR3 coding DNA: TGCAGTGCTTGGACTAGCGGGGACCCCTACGAGCAGTACTTC. It specifies CSAWTSGDPYEQYF.

This clonotype was detected many times. The chain links TRBV15 to TRBJ2-7; perhaps TRBD1 as D (5 bases). The CDR3 is 14 amino acids. From germline, CDR1 is LNHNV and CDR2 YYDKDF (reference sequence). The germline V and J ends were trimmed by 5 bases and 2 bases, with 13 bases remaining between them. CDR3 sequence reads: CATSGQGGPYEQYF. The DNA for the CDR3 is TGTGCCACCAGCGGGCAGGGTGGCCCCTACGAGCAGTACTTC.

This clonotype was recorded many times. V is TRBV12-3 or TRBV12-4 and J is TRBJ1-2; TRBD1 matches 7 bases. The CDR3 runs 16 residues. J was trimmed by 7 bases and V by 7 bases; bases with no gene match: 18. CDR3 DNA sequence: TGTGCCAGCACCCCGACAGGGTTTGAGGGATTTAGTGGCTACACCTTC. As protein: CASTPTGFEGFSGYTF.

This clonotype has ten or more counts. This chain uses TRBV10-2 with TRBJ2-1; D gene unclear. The CDR3 is 13 amino acids. V shed 2 bases and J shed 6 bases, with 8 bases lying between them. Germline assignment: CDR1 WSHSY and CDR2 SAAADI. CDR3 coding DNA: TGCGCCAGCAGTGAGAGACCGATCAATGAGCAGTTCTTC. This translates into CASSERPINEQFF.

The V and J genes are TRBV5-1 and TRBJ2-2; 14 positions match TRBD2. Germline V gene data show CDR1 as SGHRS and CDR2 as YFSETQ. This CDR3 has 16 residues. The V and J ends lost 4 bases and 7 bases, in that order; junction bases with no gene match: 6. CDR3 loop: CASSPGTSGRFGELFF. The CDR3 nucleotides are TGCGCCAGCAGCCCCGGGACTAGCGGGAGATTCGGGGAGCTGTTTTTT.

This clonotype was counted many times. The V and J genes are TRBV27 and TRBJ2-5, with a tentative D call TRBD1 (6 bases). V lost 5 bases, J lost 1 base, and 14 bases lay in between. Per the germline V gene, CDR1 is MNHEY and CDR2 is SMNVEV (reference sequence). This CDR3 is built from 15 residues. Here the CDR3 DNA reads TGTGCCAGCAGTGATCTGACAGGCTTCCAAGAGACCCAGTACTTC. As protein: CASSDLTGFQETQYF.

This clonotype was found many times. The chain joins TRBV7-2 to TRBJ2-3, with D perhaps TRBD1 or TRBD2 (5 bases each). With 5 bases removed from V and 2 bases from J, the gap between germline ends came to 23 bases. The CDR3 has 18 amino acids. Germline CDR1 is SGHTA and CDR2 is FQGNSA. The CDR3 bases are TGTGCCAGCAGCCACTCCGGGGCGGGCCTACTATTCACAGATACGCAGTATTTT. Its protein product is CASSHSGAGLLFTDTQYF. The full variable domain, completed using reference TRBV7-2 and TRBJ2-3, is GAGVSQSPSNKVTEKGKDVELRCDPISGHTALYWYRQSLGQGLEFLIYFQGNSAPDKSGLPSDRFSAERTGGSVSTLTIQRTQQEDSAVYLCASSHSGAGLLFTDTQYFGPGTRLTVL.

Concerning this clonotype: This may come from a read error, since a much larger clone is one base off. V usage is TRBV27 and J usage is TRBJ1-5; D unresolved. From germline, CDR1 is MNHEY and CDR2 SMNVEV (reference sequence). Between the trimmed V and J ends, which lost 6 bases and 14 bases, there was a span of 20 bases. The CDR3 runs 13 residues. CDR3 in amino acids: CASRSMAYEPKHF. The CDR3 nucleotides read TGTGCCAGCAGATCCATGGCCTACGAACCCAAGCATTTT.

Turning to this clonotype: The junction shows a germline mismatch at one end, possibly a read error. The chain joins TRBV7-9 to TRBJ1-1; D call uncertain. This CDR3 is 12 amino acids long. CDR1 is SEHNR, CDR2 FQNEAQ, per germline (reference sequence). The CDR3 loop is CASRVGNTDAFF. The CDR3 DNA reads as TGTGCCAGTCGGGTTGGGAACACTGACGCTTTCTTT.

This clonotype was found many times. The chain carries TRBV7-9 and TRBJ2-1, with D possibly being TRBD1 (5 bases). CDR1 is SEHNR, CDR2 FQNEAQ, per germline (reference sequence). The CDR3 is made up of 16 amino acids. V was trimmed by 2 bases and J by 4 bases, leaving 15 bases between them. The CDR3 loop is CASSLSVGQGYNEQFF. CDR3 DNA sequence: TGTGCCAGCAGCTTATCAGTGGGGCAAGGATACAATGAGCAGTTCTTC.

In its sample, this clonotype was seen many times. The V call is TRBV28, the J call TRBJ1-5; D perhaps matches TRBD1 (5 bases). Trimming took off 4 bases at V and 7 bases at J, with 17 bases between the two ends. The CDR3 is made up of 15 amino acids. Germline-derived CDR1 and CDR2 are MDHEN and SYDVKM. The CDR3 here is CASSSGTFSQQPQHF. For the CDR3, the DNA is TGTGCCAGCAGTTCCGGGACCTTCAGCCAACAGCCCCAGCATTTT.

This clonotype was observed at least ten times. The rearrangement links TRBV5-1 to TRBJ2-6; 7 nucleotides match TRBD1. This CDR3 is built from 17 residues. The germline gives CDR1 SGHRS, CDR2 YFSETQ. The V and J ends lost 4 bases and 0 bases, in that order; junction bases with no gene match: 7. This CDR3 is CASSTTGASSGANVLTF. The DNA for the CDR3 is TGCGCCAGCAGCACCACAGGGGCGAGCTCTGGGGCCAACGTCCTGACTTTC.

This clonotype was seen repeatedly, ten times or more. This chain joins TRBV9 and TRBJ2-2; no firm D call. The CDR3 length is 14 residues. Looked up from germline, CDR1 is SGDLS and CDR2 is YYNGEE. Between the trimmed V and J ends, which lost 0 bases and 1 base, there was a span of 4 bases. The CDR3 is CASSVGGNTGELFF. The CDR3 nucleotides read TGTGCCAGCAGCGTAGGGGGGAACACCGGGGAGCTGTTTTTT.

The sample holds many counts of this clonotype. The J gene is TRBJ2-3, the V gene TRBV29-1; TRBD2 matches 8 bases. The CDR3 loop spans 12 amino acids. Germline CDR1 and CDR2: SQVTM and ANQGSEA. The CDR3 region has the DNA TGCCGGGCGGGGGGCCCGACAGATACGCAGTATTTT. This sequence encodes CRAGGPTDTQYF.

This clonotype was seen at least ten times. This chain links TRBV5-1 with TRBJ2-2; possible D gene TRBD1, 6 bases. The V and J ends lost 0 bases and 0 bases respectively, with 12 bases between them. Germline V lookup: CDR1 SGHRS, CDR2 YFSETQ. The CDR3 loop spans 17 amino acids. Here the CDR3 reads CASSLAGTHANTGELFF. The CDR3 DNA is TGCGCCAGCAGCTTGGCAGGGACACACGCGAACACCGGGGAGCTGTTTTTT.

This clonotype turned up a few times. The rearrangement uses TRBV5-1 and TRBJ2-6, with D maybe TRBD2 (5 bases). Germline assignment: CDR1 SGHRS and CDR2 YFSETQ. The CDR3 is 15 residues long. V was clipped by 0 bases and J by 15 bases, with 19 bases between them. CDR3 protein: CASSLGNWGADGLTF. As DNA, the CDR3 is TGCGCCAGCAGCTTGGGAAATTGGGGAGCTGACGGCCTGACTTTC.

There are many counts of this clonotype. The J gene is TRBJ1-1, the V gene TRBV29-1; 7 bases line up with TRBD1. The CDR3 covers 14 residues. Germline trimming cut 6 bases from V and 4 bases from J; bases unmatched to any gene: 11. Germline CDR1 is SQVTM and CDR2 is ANQGSEA. In nucleotides, the CDR3 is TGCAGCGTGCAAACCAGGGGGGGGAGCACTGAAGCTTTCTTT. Its protein product is CSVQTRGGSTEAFF.

At least ten counts were recorded for this clonotype. This chain uses TRBV7-2 with TRBJ1-1; D remains ambiguous. V lost 8 bases and J 4 bases, leaving 11 bases between the germline ends. Germline V gene data show CDR1 as SGHTA and CDR2 as FQGNSA. The CDR3 loop spans 12 amino acids. The CDR3 DNA reads as TGTGCCAGCGAGGATGAGGTCACTGAAGCTTTCTTT. It is translated as CASEDEVTEAFF.